This is a list of T cell receptor beta chains from one sample in a study of blood T cell repertoires in COVID-19. Measured with immunoSEQ multiplex PCR; TCRdb has only the in-frame clones, and not every one. The profile covers roughly 180,000 clones, with approximately 85% appearing a single time and about 9.6% taken by the ten largest. Sequencing was done on a sample of PBMCs or T cells enriched from blood (not recorded which). The receptors were gathered from a young woman who had recovered from COVID-19. CDR3s include the opening cysteine and the closing phenylalanine or tryptophan. D genes are given only for firm matches. Rows give clone size only sometimes, using once, few, many, or a class for an expanded clone.

V: TRBV3-1/TRBV3-2; J: TRBJ2-5; D: .; size: .; DNA: TGTGCCACCTCATGGAGTTCGGAGACCCAGTACTTC; CDR3: CATSWSSETQYF
V: TRBV24-1; J: TRBJ2-2; D: .; size: once; DNA: TGTGCCACCAGTGATTTTGACAGGGGAGGGACCGGGGAGCTGTTTTTT; CDR3: CATSDFDRGGTGELFF
V: TRBV25-1; J: TRBJ1-1; D: .; size: .; DNA: TGTGCCAGCAGAGGAGGCACTGAAGCTTTCTTT; CDR3: CASRGGTEAFF
V: TRBV2; J: TRBJ2-7; D: TRBD1; size: .; DNA: TGTGCCAGCAGTAGACAGGGGAGCTCCTACGAGCAGTACTTC; CDR3: CASSRQGSSYEQYF
V: TRBV5-4; J: TRBJ2-6; D: .; size: once; DNA: TGTGCCAGCAGCCTTGGGGCCTCTGGGGCCAACGTCCTGACTTTC; CDR3: CASSLGASGANVLTF
V: TRBV7-8; J: TRBJ2-1; D: TRBD2; size: .; DNA: TGTGCCAGCAGCTCCCAGCGGGAGCGGAATGAGCAGTTCTTC; CDR3: CASSSQRERNEQFF
V: TRBV28; J: TRBJ1-2; D: .; size: .; DNA: TGTGCCAGCAGGGAGGGGATCTACACCTTC; CDR3: CASREGIYTF
V: TRBV6-5; J: TRBJ1-3; D: .; size: .; DNA: TGTGCCAGCTACCTTGGGGGCGAGGGAAACACCATATATTTT; CDR3: CASYLGGEGNTIYF
V: TRBV7-9; J: TRBJ1-2; D: .; size: .; DNA: TGTGCCAGCAGTAACAGTGTATCCAACTATGGCTACACCTTC; CDR3: CASSNSVSNYGYTF
V: TRBV30; J: TRBJ2-5; D: .; size: .; DNA: TGTGCCTGGAGTGTAAGAGGGGAGACCCAGTACTTC; CDR3: CAWSVRGETQYF
V: TRBV29-1; J: TRBJ2-2; D: .; size: once; DNA: TGCAGCGTTGAGTGGAGGACCGGGGAGCTGTTTTTT; CDR3: CSVEWRTGELFF
V: TRBV19; J: TRBJ2-2; D: TRBD1; size: .; DNA: TGTGCCAGTAGTCCCGGGACAGCTCGCACCGGGGAGCTGTTTTTT; CDR3: CASSPGTARTGELFF
V: TRBV20-1; J: TRBJ1-1; D: .; size: .; DNA: TGCAGTGCCCAAGGGGACACTGAAGCTTTCTTT; CDR3: CSAQGDTEAFF
V: TRBV18; J: TRBJ1-2; D: .; size: .; DNA: TGTGCCAGCTCACCATCCGGACAGCTCTATGGCTACACCTTC; CDR3: CASSPSGQLYGYTF
V: TRBV7-8; J: TRBJ2-7; D: .; size: few; DNA: TGTGCCAGCAGTCGCAATCAGGGGTCGCTGGACGAGCAGTACTTC; CDR3: CASSRNQGSLDEQYF
V: TRBV9; J: TRBJ2-1; D: TRBD2; size: .; DNA: TGTGCCAGCAGCCCCCAACTAGCGGGAGTCTACAATGAGCAGTTCTTC; CDR3: CASSPQLAGVYNEQFF
V: TRBV7-2; J: TRBJ2-7; D: TRBD2; size: .; DNA: TGTGCCAGCAGACCACCTGCACTAGCGGGGACCTACGAGCAGTACTTC; CDR3: CASRPPALAGTYEQYF
V: TRBV5-4; J: TRBJ2-1; D: TRBD2; size: .; DNA: TGTGCCAGCAGCGCGGGGGGTAGCTCCTACAATGAGCAGTTCTTC; CDR3: CASSAGGSSYNEQFF
V: TRBV7-9; J: TRBJ2-3; D: .; size: .; DNA: TGTGCCAGCAGTCTCAGGATAGGGAGAACAGATACGCAGTATTTT; CDR3: CASSLRIGRTDTQYF
V: TRBV12-1; J: TRBJ2-1; D: .; size: .; DNA: TGTGCCAGCAGCCACACCGGGACAGGGGCCTCTTGTGAGCAGTTCTTC; CDR3: CASSHTGTGASCEQFF
V: TRBV5-1; J: TRBJ2-3; D: TRBD2; size: .; DNA: TGCGCCAGCAGCTTGGCCGCTAGCGGGAGTGGCACAGATACGCAGTATTTT; CDR3: CASSLAASGSGTDTQYF
V: TRBV10-1; J: TRBJ2-1; D: TRBD2; size: few; DNA: TGCGCCAGCAGTGATGGGACTAGCGGGACCTATGAGCAGTTCTTC; CDR3: CASSDGTSGTYEQFF
V: TRBV12-3/TRBV12-4; J: TRBJ1-2; D: .; size: .; DNA: TGTGCCAGCATGGGTCAGGATGGCTACACCTTC; CDR3: CASMGQDGYTF
V: TRBV11-2; J: TRBJ1-2; D: .; size: .; DNA: TGTGCCAGCAGCTTAGATCGTGGCAGTTCTTCCGATGGCTACACCTTC; CDR3: CASSLDRGSSSDGYTF
V: TRBV9; J: TRBJ2-1; D: TRBD2; size: .; DNA: TGTGCCAGCAGCGTTACGGGAGGATACAATGAGCAGTTCTTC; CDR3: CASSVTGGYNEQFF
V: TRBV5-1; J: TRBJ1-1; D: TRBD1; size: .; DNA: TGCGCCAGCGAGGGACAGGGAGTAAAGACTGAAGCTTTCTTT; CDR3: CASEGQGVKTEAFF
V: TRBV30; J: TRBJ1-4; D: TRBD1; size: once; DNA: TGTGCCTGGAGTCGGGACAGCTCTAATGAAAAACTGTTTTTT; CDR3: CAWSRDSSNEKLFF
V: TRBV29-1; J: TRBJ2-7; D: TRBD1; size: .; DNA: TGCAGCGTTGGCCAGGGGGCGAGCGAGCAGTACTTC; CDR3: CSVGQGASEQYF
V: TRBV25-1; J: TRBJ2-2; D: TRBD2; size: .; DNA: TGTGCCAGCAGTGAGGCGACTAGCGGGACCACCGGGGAGCTGTTTTTT; CDR3: CASSEATSGTTGELFF
V: TRBV5-4; J: TRBJ2-2; D: TRBD2; size: .; DNA: TGTGCCAGCAGCCCCGGGGGGAAAGCGGGAAAAACCGGGGAGCTGTTTTTT; CDR3: CASSPGGKAGKTGELFF
V: TRBV4-1; J: TRBJ1-5; D: TRBD1; size: .; DNA: TGCGCCAGCAGCCAAACATCCGGGACAGGGGAGTATCAGCCCCAGCATTTT; CDR3: CASSQTSGTGEYQPQHF